The clone carrying this TCR beta chain was detected a few times. What it binds is unknown. This record belongs to a study of cytomegalovirus exposure and HLA in healthy donors. Study conclusions and caveats: Relative to equally common others, HLA-associated TCR beta chains showed greater clonal expansion in a later analysis. In terms of immune exposure information, only CMV serostatus was available.

PCR primers comprised 60 Vbeta and 13 Jbeta primers. Study processing details: A later analysis counted 80 million or so unique TCR beta chains, roughly 11 million shared. Libraries were prepared by immunoSEQ multiplex PCR; TCRdb keeps only in-frame clonotypes and omits some of them. The V and J calls and clone size are taken from that table; D and trimming were inferred from the DNA. Of around 100,000 clones in the sample, around 75% were seen once. V was cut by 5 bases and J by 5 bases, with 12 bases left in between. Looked up from germline, CDR1 is SEHNR and CDR2 is FQNEAQ (reference sequence). This CDR3 contains 13 residues.

Sequencing was performed on PBMCs. The chain couples TRBV7-9 to TRBJ1-1, with D hard to call. The clonotype comes from a woman between 25 and 40 years old in good health and CMV-seronegative. CDR3 bases: TGTGCCAGCAGCCTACTGGGGAGGACTGAAGCTTTCTTT. It specifies CASSLLGRTEAFF. Looking up the rest from reference TRBV7-9 and TRBJ1-1 gives the full variable domain: DTGVSQNPRHKITKRGQNVTFRCDPISEHNRLYWYRQTLGQGPEFLTYFQNEAQLEKSRLLSDRFSAERPKGSFSTLEIQRTEQGDSAMYLCASSLLGRTEAFFGQGTRLTVV.